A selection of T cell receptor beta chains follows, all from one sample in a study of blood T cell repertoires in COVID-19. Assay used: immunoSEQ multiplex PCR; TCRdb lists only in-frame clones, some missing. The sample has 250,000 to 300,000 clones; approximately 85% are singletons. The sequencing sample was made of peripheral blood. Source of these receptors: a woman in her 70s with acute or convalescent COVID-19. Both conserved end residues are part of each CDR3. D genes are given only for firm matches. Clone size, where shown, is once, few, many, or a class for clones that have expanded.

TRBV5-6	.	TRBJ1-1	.	CASSHNYGTEAFF	TGTGCCAGCAGTCACAACTACGGGACTGAAGCTTTCTTT
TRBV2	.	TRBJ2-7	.	CASSDQGDEQYF	TGTGCCAGCAGTGACCAGGGTGACGAGCAGTACTTC
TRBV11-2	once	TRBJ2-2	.	CASSSHRGADGELFF	TGTGCCAGCAGCTCCCATCGGGGGGCCGACGGGGAGCTGTTTTTT
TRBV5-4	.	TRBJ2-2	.	CASSRDFSTGELFF	TGTGCCAGCAGCCGGGACTTCTCCACCGGGGAGCTGTTTTTT
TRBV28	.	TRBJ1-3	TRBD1	CASSSSGGTGNTIYF	TGTGCCAGCAGTTCTTCAGGGGGAACTGGAAACACCATATATTTT
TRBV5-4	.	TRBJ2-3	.	CASSLTGTDTQYF	TGTGCCAGCAGCTTGACAGGGACAGATACGCAGTATTTT
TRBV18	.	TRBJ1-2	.	CASSPPARGGGYTF	TGTGCCAGCTCACCACCCGCCAGGGGTGGTGGCTACACCTTC
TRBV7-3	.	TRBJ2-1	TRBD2	CASSPLSGGAGEQFF	TGTGCCAGCAGCCCGCTTAGCGGGGGGGCAGGTGAGCAGTTCTTC
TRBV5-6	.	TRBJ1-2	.	CASSPGPGGYTF	TGTGCCAGCAGCCCGGGCCCGGGAGGCTACACCTTC
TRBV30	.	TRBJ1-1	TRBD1	CAWRDGGGEAFF	TGTGCCTGGAGGGACGGAGGGGGCGAAGCTTTCTTT
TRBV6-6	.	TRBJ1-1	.	CASQFGRVNTEAFF	TGTGCCAGCCAGTTCGGGAGGGTGAACACTGAAGCTTTCTTT
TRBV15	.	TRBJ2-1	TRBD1	CATSGDRVRYNEQFF	TGTGCCACCAGCGGAGACAGGGTTCGCTACAATGAGCAGTTCTTC
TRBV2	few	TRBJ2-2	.	CASSVARELFF	TGTGCCAGCAGTGTTGCGAGGGAGCTGTTTTTT
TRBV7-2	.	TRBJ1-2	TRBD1	CASSPGTGYGYTF	TGTGCCAGCAGCCCCGGGACAGGCTATGGCTACACCTTC
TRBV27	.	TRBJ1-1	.	CASSLSPGFGTEAFF	TGTGCCAGCAGTTTATCTCCCGGGTTTGGCACTGAAGCTTTCTTT
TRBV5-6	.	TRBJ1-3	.	CASSSLTETFFSGNTIYF	TGTGCCAGCAGCTCACTGACAGAGACCTTCTTCTCTGGAAACACCATATATTTT
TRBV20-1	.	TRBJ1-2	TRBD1	CSDRDSNF	TGCAGTGACCGGGACAGCAACTTC
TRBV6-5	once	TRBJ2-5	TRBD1	CASSLWTGLETQYF	TGTGCCAGCAGTTTGTGGACAGGGCTAGAGACCCAGTACTTC
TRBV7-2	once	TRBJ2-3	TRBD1	CASSLTGAADTQYF	TGTGCCAGCAGCTTAACAGGGGCGGCAGATACGCAGTATTTT
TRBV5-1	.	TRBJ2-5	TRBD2	CASSTGGAQETQYF	TGCGCCAGCAGCACCGGGGGGGCGCAAGAGACCCAGTACTTC
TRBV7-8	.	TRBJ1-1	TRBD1	CASRQTGGTEAFF	TGTGCCAGCAGGCAAACAGGGGGAACTGAAGCTTTCTTT
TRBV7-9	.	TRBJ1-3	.	CASSQSTGGNTIYF	TGTGCCAGCAGTCAATCGACGGGAGGAAACACCATATATTTT
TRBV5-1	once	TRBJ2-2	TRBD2	CASSLGLLAGNTGELFF	TGCGCCAGCAGCTTGGGGCTACTAGCGGGGAACACCGGGGAGCTGTTTTTT
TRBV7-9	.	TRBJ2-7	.	CASRSGDLNYEQYF	TGTGCCAGCAGGTCAGGGGACCTTAACTACGAGCAGTACTTC
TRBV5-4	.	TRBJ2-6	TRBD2	CASSPGLAGANSGANVLTF	TGTGCCAGCAGCCCCGGACTAGCGGGGGCCAACTCTGGGGCCAACGTCCTGACTTTC
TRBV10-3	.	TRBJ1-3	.	CAISEATGSSGNTIYF	TGTGCCATCAGTGAAGCCACAGGGAGCTCTGGAAACACCATATATTTT
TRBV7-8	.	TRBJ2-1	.	CASSLAAYNEQFF	TGTGCCAGCAGCTTAGCGGCTTACAATGAGCAGTTCTTC
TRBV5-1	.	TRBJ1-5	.	CASSLTGSNQPQHF	TGCGCCAGCAGCTTAACGGGAAGCAATCAGCCCCAGCATTTT
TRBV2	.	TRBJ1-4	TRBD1	CASSLTGGSSEKLFF	TGTGCCAGCAGCCTGACAGGGGGCTCTTCTGAAAAACTGTTTTTT
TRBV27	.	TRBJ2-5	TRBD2	CASSTGLAGVPQYF	TGTGCCAGCAGTACGGGACTAGCGGGGGTCCCCCAGTACTTC
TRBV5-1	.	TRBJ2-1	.	CASSAAGTPNEQFF	TGCGCCAGCAGCGCCGCCGGGACTCCGAATGAGCAGTTCTTC
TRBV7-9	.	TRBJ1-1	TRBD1	CASSRTGFGNTEAFF	TGTGCCAGCAGCCGGACAGGGTTTGGGAACACTGAAGCTTTCTTT
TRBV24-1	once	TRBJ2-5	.	CATSVGGASREETQYF	TGTGCCACCAGTGTGGGGGGTGCTAGCAGGGAAGAGACCCAGTACTTC
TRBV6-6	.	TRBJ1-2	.	CASSVYEGYTF	TGTGCCAGCAGCGTTTACGAGGGCTACACCTTC
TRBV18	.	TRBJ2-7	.	CASSSRQDYEQYF	TGTGCCAGCTCATCCCGACAGGACTACGAGCAGTACTTC
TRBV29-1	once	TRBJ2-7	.	CSVGGSPGRGSYEQYF	TGCAGCGTTGGCGGGTCTCCTGGGAGAGGCTCCTACGAGCAGTACTTC
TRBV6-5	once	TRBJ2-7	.	CASSYSNRGSYEQYF	TGTGCCAGCAGTTACTCGAATCGGGGTTCCTACGAGCAGTACTTC
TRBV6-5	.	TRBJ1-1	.	CASSYGAGARTEAFF	TGTGCCAGCAGTTACGGGGCAGGGGCGCGCACTGAAGCTTTCTTT
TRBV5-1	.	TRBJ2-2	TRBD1	CASSLESGGRELFF	TGCGCCAGCAGCTTGGAATCAGGGGGCCGGGAGCTGTTTTTT
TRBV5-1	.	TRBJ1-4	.	CASSLAVTNEKLFF	TGCGCCAGCAGCTTGGCCGTCACTAATGAAAAACTGTTTTTT
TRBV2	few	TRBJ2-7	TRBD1	CASRGTAPRYEQYF	TGTGCCAGCAGGGGGACAGCCCCCCGCTACGAGCAGTACTTC
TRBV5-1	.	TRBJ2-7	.	CASSPPNYEQYF	TGCGCCAGCAGCCCACCTAACTACGAGCAGTACTTC
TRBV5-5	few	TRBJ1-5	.	CASSSGLSRFQPQHF	TGTGCCAGCAGCTCAGGGTTGAGCAGGTTTCAGCCCCAGCATTTT
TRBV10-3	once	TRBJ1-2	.	CAISDLSGRGYYGYTF	TGTGCCATCAGTGATCTATCGGGCAGGGGATACTATGGCTACACCTTC
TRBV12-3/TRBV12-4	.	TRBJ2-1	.	CASSLNEQFF	TGTGCCAGCAGTCTCAATGAGCAGTTCTTC
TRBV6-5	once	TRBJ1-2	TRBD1	CASRGTGEGYGYTF	TGTGCCAGCCGAGGGACAGGGGAGGGCTATGGCTACACCTTC
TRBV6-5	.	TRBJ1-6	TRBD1	CASRTGQGASPLHF	TGTGCCAGCCGGACCGGACAGGGAGCGTCACCCCTCCACTTT
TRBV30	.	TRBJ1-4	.	CCGQTNEKLFF	TGTTGCGGGCAGACTAATGAAAAACTGTTTTTT
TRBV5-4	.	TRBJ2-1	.	CASSRPGSYNEQFF	TGTGCCAGCAGCCGTCCGGGCTCCTACAATGAGCAGTTCTTC
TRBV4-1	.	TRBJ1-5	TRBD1	CASSQEGGGTGNQPQHF	TGCGCCAGCAGCCAAGAAGGTGGTGGGACAGGGAATCAGCCCCAGCATTTT
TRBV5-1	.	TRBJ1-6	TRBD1	CASSFDSGTGANSPLHF	TGCGCCAGCAGCTTTGATAGCGGGACAGGGGCGAATTCACCCCTCCACTTT
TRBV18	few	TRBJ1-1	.	CASSPPGRGSVEAFF	TGTGCCAGCTCACCACCGGGCAGGGGATCCGTAGAAGCTTTCTTT
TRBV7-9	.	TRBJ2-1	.	CASSLVGGGPNNEQFF	TGTGCCAGCAGCTTAGTTGGGGGGGGCCCCAACAATGAGCAGTTCTTC
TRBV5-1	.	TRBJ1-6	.	CASSLAGGYNSPLHF	TGCGCCAGCAGCTTGGCCGGGGGTTATAATTCACCCCTCCACTTT